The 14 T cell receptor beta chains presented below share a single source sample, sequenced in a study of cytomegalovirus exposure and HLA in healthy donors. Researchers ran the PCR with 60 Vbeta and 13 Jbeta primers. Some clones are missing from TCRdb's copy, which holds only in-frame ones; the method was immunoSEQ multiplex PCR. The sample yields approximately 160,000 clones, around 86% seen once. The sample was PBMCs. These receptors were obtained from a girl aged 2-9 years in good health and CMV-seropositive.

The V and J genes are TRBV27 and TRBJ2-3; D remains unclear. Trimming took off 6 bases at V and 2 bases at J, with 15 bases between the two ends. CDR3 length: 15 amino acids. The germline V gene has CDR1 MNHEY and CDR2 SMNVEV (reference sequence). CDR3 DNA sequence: TGTGCCAGCAGGAATATTGCAGATCCCACAGATACGCAGTATTTT. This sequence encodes CASRNIADPTDTQYF.

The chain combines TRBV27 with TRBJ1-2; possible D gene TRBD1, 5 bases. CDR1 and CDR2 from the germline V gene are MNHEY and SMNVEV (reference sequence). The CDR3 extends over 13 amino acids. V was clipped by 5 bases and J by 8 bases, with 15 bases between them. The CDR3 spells CASSPATGLGYTF. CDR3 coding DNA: TGTGCCAGCAGTCCGGCCACAGGCCTGGGCTACACCTTC.

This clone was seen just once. CDR3 DNA sequence: TGCGCCAGCAGTCCAGCGTCGGGAGCGTCTAACTATGGCTACACCTTC. Its protein is CASSPASGASNYGYTF. The gene calls are TRBV5-1 and TRBJ1-2; D is ambiguous. The germline V and J ends were trimmed by 5 bases and 0 bases, with 17 bases remaining between them. CDR1 and CDR2 from the germline V gene are SGHRS and YFSETQ. The CDR3 has 16 amino acids. Full variable domain (missing parts from reference TRBV5-1 and TRBJ1-2): KAGVTQTPRYLIKTRGQQVTLSCSPISGHRSVSWYQQTPGQGLQFLFEYFSETQRNKGNFPGRFSGRQFSNSRSEMNVSTLELGDSALYLCASSPASGASNYGYTFGSGTRLTVV.

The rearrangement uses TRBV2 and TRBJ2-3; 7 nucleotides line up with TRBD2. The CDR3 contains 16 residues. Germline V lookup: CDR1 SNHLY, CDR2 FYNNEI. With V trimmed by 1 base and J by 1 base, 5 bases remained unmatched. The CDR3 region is CASSEEAGRGTDTQYF. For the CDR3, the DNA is TGTGCCAGCAGTGAAGAGGCAGGGAGGGGCACAGATACGCAGTATTTT. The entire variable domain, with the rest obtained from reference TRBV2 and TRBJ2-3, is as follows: EPEVTQTPSHQVTQMGQEVILRCVPISNHLYFYWYRQILGQKVEFLVSFYNNEISEKSEIFDDQFSVERPDGSNFTLKIRSTKLEDSAMYFCASSEEAGRGTDTQYFGPGTRLTVL.

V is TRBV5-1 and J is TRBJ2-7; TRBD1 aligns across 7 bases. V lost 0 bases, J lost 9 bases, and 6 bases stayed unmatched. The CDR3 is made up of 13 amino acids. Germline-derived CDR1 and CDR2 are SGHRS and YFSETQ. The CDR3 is CASSLGQRGLQYF. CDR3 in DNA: TGCGCCAGCAGCTTGGGTCAGAGGGGGCTGCAGTACTTC. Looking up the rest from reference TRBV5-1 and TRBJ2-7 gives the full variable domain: KAGVTQTPRYLIKTRGQQVTLSCSPISGHRSVSWYQQTPGQGLQFLFEYFSETQRNKGNFPGRFSGRQFSNSRSEMNVSTLELGDSALYLCASSLGQRGLQYFGPGTRLTVT.

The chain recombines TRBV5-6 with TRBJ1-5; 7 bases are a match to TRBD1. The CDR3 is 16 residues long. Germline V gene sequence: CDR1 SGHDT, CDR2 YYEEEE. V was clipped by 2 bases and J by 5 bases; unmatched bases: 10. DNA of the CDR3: TGTGCCAGCAGCTTTGGACAGGAGACCGAATATCAGCCCCAGCATTTT. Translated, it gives CASSFGQETEYQPQHF.

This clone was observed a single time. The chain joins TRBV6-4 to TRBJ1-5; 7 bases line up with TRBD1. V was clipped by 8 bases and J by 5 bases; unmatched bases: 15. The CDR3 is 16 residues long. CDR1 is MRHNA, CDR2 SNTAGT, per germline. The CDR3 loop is CASSEGAGGLHQPQHF. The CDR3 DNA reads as TGTGCCAGCTCCGAAGGAGCAGGGGGACTCCATCAGCCCCAGCATTTT.

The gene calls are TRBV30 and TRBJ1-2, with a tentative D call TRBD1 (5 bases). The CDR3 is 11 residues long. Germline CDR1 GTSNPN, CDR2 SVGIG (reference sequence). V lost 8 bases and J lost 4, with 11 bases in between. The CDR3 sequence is CAMGGSYGYTF. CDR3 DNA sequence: TGTGCCATGGGGGGATCCTATGGCTACACCTTC.

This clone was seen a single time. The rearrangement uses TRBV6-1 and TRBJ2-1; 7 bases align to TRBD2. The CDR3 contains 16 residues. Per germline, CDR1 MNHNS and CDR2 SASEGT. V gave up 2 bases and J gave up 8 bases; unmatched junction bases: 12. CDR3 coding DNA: TGTGCCAGCAGTGAACTCAAGACTAGCTTGAAGGATGAGCAGTTCTTC. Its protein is CASSELKTSLKDEQFF.

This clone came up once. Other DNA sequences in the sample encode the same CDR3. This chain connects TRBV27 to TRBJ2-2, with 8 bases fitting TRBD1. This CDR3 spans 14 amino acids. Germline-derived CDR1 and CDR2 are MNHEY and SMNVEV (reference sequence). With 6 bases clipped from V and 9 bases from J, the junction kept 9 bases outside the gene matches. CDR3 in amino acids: CASSPRDRPRELFF. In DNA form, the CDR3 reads TGTGCCAGCAGCCCTAGGGACAGGCCGAGGGAGCTGTTTTTT.

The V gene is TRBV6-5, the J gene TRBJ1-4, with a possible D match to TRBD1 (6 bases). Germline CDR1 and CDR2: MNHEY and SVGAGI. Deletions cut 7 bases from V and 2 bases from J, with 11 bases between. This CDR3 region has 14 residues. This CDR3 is CASKFTGTNEKLFF. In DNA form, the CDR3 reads TGTGCCAGCAAATTTACAGGGACTAATGAAAAACTGTTTTTT.

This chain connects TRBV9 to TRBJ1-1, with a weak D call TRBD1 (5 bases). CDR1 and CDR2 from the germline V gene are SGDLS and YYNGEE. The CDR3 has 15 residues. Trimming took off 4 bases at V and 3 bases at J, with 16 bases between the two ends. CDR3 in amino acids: CASSPPTGEDTEAFF. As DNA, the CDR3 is TGTGCCAGCAGCCCCCCCACAGGTGAGGACACTGAAGCTTTCTTT. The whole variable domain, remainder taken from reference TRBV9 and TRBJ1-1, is DSGVTQTPKHLITATGQRVTLRCSPRSGDLSVYWYQQSLDQGLQFLIQYYNGEERAKGNILERFSAQQFPDLHSELNLSSLELGDSALYFCASSPPTGEDTEAFFGQGTRLTVV.

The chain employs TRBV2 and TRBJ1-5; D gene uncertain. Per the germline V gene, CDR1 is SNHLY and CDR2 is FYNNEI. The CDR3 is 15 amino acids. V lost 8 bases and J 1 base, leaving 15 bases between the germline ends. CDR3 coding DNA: TGTGCCAGCTTTCACTCGGGTAAGAGCAATCAGCCCCAGCATTTT. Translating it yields CASFHSGKSNQPQHF.

CDR3 in amino acids: CASSFDRLYNEQFF. The DNA of the CDR3 is TGTGCCAGCAGCTTCGACAGGCTATACAATGAGCAGTTCTTC. The V gene is TRBV13, the J gene TRBJ2-1; perhaps TRBD1 as D (6 bases). The germline gives CDR1 PRHDT, CDR2 FYEKMQ (reference sequence). Trimming removed 3 bases from V and 4 bases from J, with 10 bases in between. The CDR3 sequence is 14 residues long.